Here is one TCR beta chain with its context. Its antigen remains unknown. The V gene lost 0 bases and the J gene lost 14 bases, with 17 bases spanning the gap. The CDR3 extends over 15 amino acids. CDR1 and CDR2 from the germline V gene are SGHDN and FVKESK. This sample stems from a study of T cell responses to AZD1222 COVID-19 vaccine. Data came from immunoSEQ multiplex PCR; TCRdb stores just in-frame clones and leaves some out. Among about 140,000 clones listed, approximately 90% were seen once. Study conclusions and caveats: There were mostly white British donors and more females than males, and clonal diversity was possibly underestimated. Spike-spanning, vaccine-associated CD4 TCRs were dominant at 160-218 and 743-854.

Sequencing was performed on peripheral blood, taken on day 0 of AZD1222 vaccination. This receptor was obtained from an adult in good health. The rearrangement joins TRBV14 to TRBJ1-6; no clear D. The CDR3 DNA follows: TGTGCCAGCAGCCAAGAAAGAGACCCCCTTTTGACCCTCCACTTT. Translated: CASSQERDPLLTLHF.